The 30 T cell receptor beta chains given below trace back to one sample, sequenced in a study of blood T cell repertoires in COVID-19 (dated by TCRdb to about 2020). Libraries were prepared through the immunoSEQ multiplex PCR assay. Sourced from immuneACCESS, this table was stored by TCRdb with only in-frame sequences that have V and J called. A share of the clones is absent; for the studies checked, an unresolved V gene accounts for under half, and the remainder has no known explanation. The sample has around 300,000 clones on record, 75% to 90% of them singletons. In total, the top ten clones hold 10% to 15% of the sample. Sequencing used peripheral blood. The receptors here all came from a woman in her 70s with COVID-19, enrolled during active disease.

The V call is TRBV30, the J call TRBJ2-1; the match to TRBD1 covers 7 bases. The CDR3 consists of 16 residues. The V gene's germline CDR1 is GTSNPN and CDR2 SVGIG (reference sequence). V gave up 0 bases and J gave up 6 bases; unmatched junction bases: 11. As DNA, the CDR3 is TGTGCCTGGAGTGTACACCCACGGACAGGCCGCAATGAGCAGTTCTTC. Its translation: CAWSVHPRTGRNEQFF.

The rearrangement joins TRBV27 to TRBJ1-2; D remains ambiguous. The V gene lost 3 bases and the J gene lost 5 bases, with 16 bases spanning the gap. The CDR3 consists of 15 residues. The germline gives CDR1 MNHEY, CDR2 SMNVEV (reference sequence). The CDR3 reads CASSFSSNRGYGYTF. DNA for the CDR3: TGTGCCAGCAGTTTCTCTTCTAACCGGGGTTATGGCTACACCTTC.

This clone was recorded a few times. The V gene is TRBV6-2 or TRBV6-3, the J gene TRBJ1-1; D may be TRBD1 (5 bases). The CDR3 length is 16 residues. V was cut by 1 base and J by 0 bases, with 12 bases left in between. CDR1 and CDR2 (germline): MNHEY, SVGEGT. CDR3 loop: CASSYFLWGMNTEAFF. The DNA of the CDR3 is TGTGCCAGCAGTTACTTCCTATGGGGCATGAACACTGAAGCTTTCTTT.

This sequence joins TRBV7-2 and TRBJ2-3; 9 nucleotides line up with TRBD1. The CDR3 totals 14 residues. CDR1 is SGHTA and CDR2 is FQGNSA in the germline V gene. Trimming took 6 bases from V and 3 from J; bases not matched to a gene: 4. The CDR3 loop is CASSPGQGTDTQYF. The CDR3 coding sequence is TGTGCCAGCAGTCCGGGACAGGGAACAGATACGCAGTATTTT.

The chain joins TRBV5-8 to TRBJ2-3; 8 bases are shared with TRBD1. Germline values: CDR1 SGHTS, CDR2 YDEGEE. The CDR3 extends over 14 amino acids. The V gene end was trimmed by 6 bases and the J gene end by 0 bases; junction bases not matched to a gene: 3. The CDR3 spells CASIRDRSTDTQYF. The CDR3, as DNA: TGTGCCAGCATTCGGGACAGGAGCACAGATACGCAGTATTTT.

The CDR3, as DNA: TGCGCCAGCAAGCCGGGACAGGGGGCCTACGAGCAGTACTTC. Protein: CASKPGQGAYEQYF. The chain employs TRBV5-1 and TRBJ2-7; 11 bases fit TRBD1. The CDR3 sequence is 14 residues long. V was pared by 6 bases and J by 2 bases, with 4 bases of the junction left unmatched. From germline, CDR1 is SGHRS and CDR2 YFSETQ.

The V call is TRBV7-2, the J call TRBJ1-6, with TRBD1 as a possible D gene (6 bases). The CDR3 loop spans 13 amino acids. V lost 1 base and J 9 bases, leaving 7 bases between the germline ends. CDR1 and CDR2 from the germline V gene are SGHTA and FQGNSA. The CDR3 loop is CASSLVGASPLHF. In DNA form, the CDR3 reads TGTGCCAGCAGCTTAGTGGGGGCTTCACCCCTCCACTTT.

This clone has at least ten counts. This same CDR3 is encoded by further DNA sequences in the sample. The chain has TRBV19 and TRBJ1-1, with D uncertain. This CDR3 has 13 residues. Germline assignment: CDR1 LNHDA and CDR2 SQIVND (reference sequence). The V gene lost 8 bases and the J gene lost 4 bases, with 14 bases spanning the gap. CDR3 sequence (DNA): TGTGCCAGTTCGAGGGCGGGAGTCACTGAAGCTTTCTTT. It translates to CASSRAGVTEAFF.

J is TRBJ2-3 and V is TRBV11-2; D is undetermined. Germline lookup yields CDR1 SGHAT and CDR2 FQNNGV. The V end lost 4 bases, the J end lost 3 bases, and 17 bases lay between the germline ends. This CDR3 has 16 residues. This CDR3 is CASSSAVGSATDTQYF. The CDR3 region has the DNA TGTGCCAGCAGCTCGGCGGTAGGCTCAGCAACAGATACGCAGTATTTT.

The rearrangement uses TRBV9 and TRBJ1-2; tentatively, D is TRBD1 (5 bases). The CDR3 is 16 amino acids. Looked up from germline, CDR1 is SGDLS and CDR2 is YYNGEE. V gave up 0 bases and J gave up 0 bases, with 12 bases separating them. For the CDR3, the DNA is TGTGCCAGCAGCGTAGGTGGACAACAAGCTAACTATGGCTACACCTTC. Amino acid sequence: CASSVGGQQANYGYTF.

The chain joins TRBV11-1 to TRBJ1-2; D gene uncertain. Germline V gene lookup returns CDR1 SGHAT and CDR2 FQDESV (reference sequence). Deletions cut 3 bases from V and 5 bases from J, with 7 bases between. This CDR3 region has 12 residues. CDR3 in amino acids: CASSFDGYGYTF. CDR3 sequence (DNA): TGTGCCAGCAGCTTCGACGGGTATGGCTACACCTTC.

The chain is built from TRBV27 and TRBJ2-7, with D perhaps matching TRBD1 (6 bases). The CDR3 has 14 residues. V was pared by 5 bases and J by 1 base, with 12 bases between. Germline loops: CDR1 MNHEY, CDR2 SMNVEV (reference sequence). The CDR3 reads CASSLRDTSYEQYF. For the CDR3, the DNA is TGTGCCAGCAGTCTCCGGGACACTTCCTACGAGCAGTACTTC.

V usage is TRBV5-1 and J usage is TRBJ1-5; 8 bases align to TRBD1. The V gene's germline CDR1 is SGHRS and CDR2 YFSETQ. This CDR3 region has 14 residues. Trimming at V came to 3 bases and at J to 5 bases, leaving 4 bases not matched to a gene. The DNA for the CDR3 is TGCGCCAGCAGCTCTACAGGGGGAGATCAGCCCCAGCATTTT. It translates to CASSSTGGDQPQHF. Filled out from reference TRBV5-1 and TRBJ1-5, the complete variable domain reads KAGVTQTPRYLIKTRGQQVTLSCSPISGHRSVSWYQQTPGQGLQFLFEYFSETQRNKGNFPGRFSGRQFSNSRSEMNVSTLELGDSALYLCASSSTGGDQPQHFGDGTRLSIL.

The DNA of the CDR3 is TGTGCCATCAGTGAGTCGCCCGGGGGATTTGATGGCTACACCTTC. Translating it yields CAISESPGGFDGYTF. This chain connects TRBV10-3 to TRBJ1-2; D might be TRBD1 (5 bases). Germline CDR1 and CDR2: ENHRY and SYGVKD. This CDR3 is built from 15 residues. V lost 0 bases and J lost 6, with 14 bases in between.

This clone is a singleton in its sample. The V gene is TRBV28, the J gene TRBJ1-3; TRBD1 might be the D (6 bases). This CDR3 is built from 15 residues. The germline gives CDR1 MDHEN, CDR2 SYDVKM. Trimming cost V 5 bases and J 0 bases, with 11 bases left between them. Here the CDR3 DNA reads TGTGCCAGCAGTCCCGGGACAACCTCTGGAAACACCATATATTTT. As protein: CASSPGTTSGNTIYF.

DNA of the CDR3: TGTGCCAGCAGTTACGAGTTAAGAAGCAATCAGCCCCAGCATTTT. Translated, it gives CASSYELRSNQPQHF. The chain carries TRBV6-5 and TRBJ1-5; D gene uncertain. V was shortened by 2 bases and J by 1 base, with 9 bases between the two germline ends. Germline CDR1 reads MNHEY; CDR2 reads SVGAGI. The length of the CDR3 is 15 residues.

V and J are TRBV18 and TRBJ1-3, with 7 bases matching TRBD1. The CDR3 has 15 amino acids. CDR1 and CDR2 from the germline V gene are KGHSH and LQKENI. Trimming removed 3 bases from V and 1 base from J; junction bases left unmatched: 3. The CDR3 sequence: CASSPPGGSGNTIYF. DNA for the CDR3: TGTGCCAGCTCACCCCCAGGGGGGTCTGGAAACACCATATATTTT.

The V call is TRBV4-1, the J call TRBJ1-3, with 7 bases identical to TRBD1. V shed 4 bases and J 0 bases; nucleotides not matched to a gene: 3. The germline V gene has CDR1 MGHRA and CDR2 YSYEKL. The length of the CDR3 is 15 residues. DNA of the CDR3: TGCGCCAGCAGCCGGAGGGACAGCTCTGGAAACACCATATATTTT. Translation gives CASSRRDSSGNTIYF.

Only a few counts were recorded for this clone. The chain carries TRBV11-2 and TRBJ2-3, with TRBD2 identical over 9 bases. This CDR3 is built from 17 residues. V was pared by 0 bases and J by 1 base, with 5 bases of the junction left unmatched. From germline, CDR1 is SGHAT and CDR2 FQNNGV. For the CDR3, the DNA is TGTGCCAGCAGCTTAGAGCTAGCGGGGACTCGCACAGATACGCAGTATTTT. It yields the protein CASSLELAGTRTDTQYF. Combining the CDR3 with reference TRBV11-2 and TRBJ2-3 gives the whole variable domain EAGVAQSPRYKIIEKRQSVAFWCNPISGHATLYWYQQILGQGPKLLIQFQNNGVVDDSQLPKDRFSAERLKGVDSTLKIQPAKLEDSAVYLCASSLELAGTRTDTQYFGPGTRLTVL.

The chain is built from TRBV6-2 or TRBV6-3 and TRBJ2-7; D may be TRBD1 (6 bases). Germline loops: CDR1 MNHEY, CDR2 SVGEGT. The CDR3 contains 16 residues. Trimming removed 0 bases from V and 0 bases from J, with 12 bases in between. The CDR3 region is CASSYSGGQTSYEQYF. The CDR3 DNA follows: TGTGCCAGCAGTTACTCCGGTGGACAGACCTCCTACGAGCAGTACTTC.

The genes are TRBV19 and TRBJ2-5; TRBD2 is a possible D gene (5 bases). V lost 6 bases, J lost 7 bases, and 6 bases lay in between. The CDR3 covers 10 residues. CDR1 is LNHDA, CDR2 SQIVND, per germline (reference sequence). The CDR3 DNA reads as TGTGCCAGTAGGGCGGGGACCCAGTACTTC. It is translated as CASRAGTQYF.

V is TRBV30 and J is TRBJ2-1; 10 positions agree with TRBD2. V was pared by 0 bases and J by 4 bases, with 3 bases of the junction left unmatched. Per germline, CDR1 GTSNPN and CDR2 SVGIG (reference sequence). The CDR3 consists of 15 residues. The DNA for the CDR3 is TGTGCCTGGAGTGTAACTAGCGGGGCGTACAATGAGCAGTTCTTC. Encoded protein: CAWSVTSGAYNEQFF. Filled out from reference TRBV30 and TRBJ2-1, the complete variable domain reads SQTIHQWPATLVQPVGSPLSLECTVEGTSNPNLYWYRQAAGRGLQLLFYSVGIGQISSEVPQNLSASRPQDRQFILSSKKLLLSDSGFYLCAWSVTSGAYNEQFFGPGTRLTVL.

J is TRBJ2-5 and V is TRBV9, with TRBD2 identical over 16 bases. This CDR3 has 19 amino acids. Germline CDR1 SGDLS, CDR2 YYNGEE. J gave up 4 bases and V 5 bases, and 14 bases lay outside the gene matches. The CDR3 sequence: CASSKTAGTSGGAPETQYF. DNA for the CDR3: TGTGCCAGCAGTAAGACCGCTGGGACTAGCGGGGGGGCCCCAGAGACCCAGTACTTC.

The V call is TRBV2, the J call TRBJ2-3; 14 nucleotides line up with TRBD2. Unmatched junction bases numbered 13, after V lost 8 bases and J lost 3 bases. The CDR3 is made up of 18 amino acids. Germline V gene sequence: CDR1 SNHLY, CDR2 FYNNEI. The CDR3 coding sequence is TGTGCCAGCGCGACGACTAGCGGGGGGGCTATGGGGACAGATACGCAGTATTTT. This sequence encodes CASATTSGGAMGTDTQYF.

This clone was seen once. J is TRBJ2-7 and V is TRBV24-1; maybe TRBD1 (5 bases). Trimming left V 9 bases short and J 6 bases short, with 14 bases between. This CDR3 spans 12 amino acids. Germline V CDR1 and CDR2: KGHDR, SFDVKD. The CDR3 DNA sequence: TGTGCCACCTCCTACTCAGGGATCGAGCAGTACTTC. This codes for CATSYSGIEQYF.

V is TRBV5-1 and J is TRBJ2-3; TRBD2 aligns across 8 bases. The CDR3 is 15 residues long. Losses at the gene ends were 2 bases for V and 4 bases for J; bases not matched to a gene: 6. From germline, CDR1 is SGHRS and CDR2 YFSETQ. The CDR3 DNA reads TGCGCCAGCAGCTTTGGACTAGCTAAAGCAGATACGCAGTATTTT. Protein sequence: CASSFGLAKADTQYF.

This chain connects TRBV9 to TRBJ2-5, with TRBD2 matching over 10 bases. CDR1 is SGDLS, CDR2 YYNGEE, per germline. This CDR3 spans 16 amino acids. V was clipped by 1 base and J by 3 bases; unmatched bases: 6. The CDR3 coding sequence is TGTGCCAGCAGCGTAAACCCCAGCGGGGGGGAAGAGACCCAGTACTTC. Its protein product is CASSVNPSGGEETQYF.

V gene TRBV27 combines with J gene TRBJ1-2; 7 nucleotides match TRBD1. Germline V gene data show CDR1 as MNHEY and CDR2 as SMNVEV (reference sequence). The CDR3 consists of 15 residues. V shed 1 base, J shed 4 bases, and the junction held 6 bases outside the gene matches. CDR3 in amino acids: CASSLLPGQPYGYTF. The CDR3 DNA reads TGTGCCAGCAGTTTATTACCGGGACAGCCCTATGGCTACACCTTC.

The CDR3 sequence: CAWSNLDRNNSPLHF. In DNA form, the CDR3 reads TGTGCCTGGTCGAACCTAGACAGAAACAATTCACCCCTCCACTTT. The chain couples TRBV30 to TRBJ1-6, with TRBD1 as a possible D gene (5 bases). Germline CDR1 is GTSNPN and CDR2 is SVGIG (reference sequence). The CDR3 has 15 residues. Trimming shortened V by 5 bases and J by 7 bases, and 18 bases separated the two germline ends.

The chain is built from TRBV7-2 and TRBJ1-2; 11 bases map to TRBD1. Germline V CDR1 and CDR2: SGHTA, FQGNSA. J gave up 6 bases and V 0 bases, and 3 bases lay outside the gene matches. This CDR3 has 15 residues. The DNA for the CDR3 is TGTGCCAGCAGCTTAGCAGCGGGACAGGGGGATGGCTACACCTTC. Its protein product is CASSLAAGQGDGYTF. Drawing the rest from reference TRBV7-2 and TRBJ1-2, the complete variable domain is GAGVSQSPSNKVTEKGKDVELRCDPISGHTALYWYRQSLGQGLEFLIYFQGNSAPDKSGLPSDRFSAERTGGSVSTLTIQRTQQEDSAVYLCASSLAAGQGDGYTFGSGTRLTVV.